The 31 T cell receptor beta chains presented below share a single source sample, sequenced in a study of T cell clonotyping in hematopoietic cell transplantation (dated by TCRdb to about 2021). Libraries were built with the immunoSEQ multiplex PCR assay. This is the immuneACCESS table as TCRdb keeps it, with only in-frame sequences that have V and J called. A part of the clones is gone; compared with another copy, unresolved V genes explain less than half, and the rest is unexplained. This sample has roughly 15,000 clones in its table, and about three fifths of those were observed once. Together, the top ten hold more than 9% of the sample. The material sequenced was PBMCs. These receptors came from a human donor who either received an allogeneic hematopoietic cell transplant for a myeloid malignancy or was a related donor (not recorded which). Some clones in this sample may be carry-over from other donors' samples.

This sequence joins TRBV4-1 and TRBJ2-7; D uncertain. Trimming took off 4 bases at V and 2 bases at J, with 18 bases between the two ends. The CDR3 runs to 16 residues. Per germline, CDR1 MGHRA and CDR2 YSYEKL. This CDR3 reads CASSPESFGPTYEQYF. The CDR3 region has the DNA TGCGCCAGCAGCCCCGAGTCTTTTGGACCCACCTACGAGCAGTACTTC.

In DNA form, the CDR3 reads TGTGCCAGCAGCAGGGGATACGAGCAGTACTTC. Translated: CASSRGYEQYF. The chain uses TRBV6-5 and TRBJ2-7, with a possible D match to TRBD1 (6 bases). Per the germline V gene, CDR1 is MNHEY and CDR2 is SVGAGI. V gave up 6 bases and J gave up 4 bases, with 7 bases separating them. The CDR3 is 11 amino acids.

In this sample, this clone turned up a few times. V gene TRBV19 combines with J gene TRBJ1-6, with TRBD1 as a possible D gene (6 bases). Per the germline V gene, CDR1 is LNHDA and CDR2 is SQIVND (reference sequence). CDR3 length: 15 amino acids. The ends were cut back, 6 bases at V and 7 bases at J, with 16 bases in the middle. The CDR3 nucleotides read TGTGCCAGTAGCCTTGGGCCTCAGGGGAATTCACCCCTCCACTTT. This gives the protein CASSLGPQGNSPLHF.

This clone is medium-sized within its sample. The chain combines TRBV4-1 with TRBJ2-5, with unresolved D. The ends were cut back, 0 bases at V and 9 bases at J, with 8 bases in the middle. Germline V lookup: CDR1 MGHRA, CDR2 YSYEKL. The CDR3 has 12 amino acids. Here the CDR3 DNA reads TGCGCCAGCAGCCAAGATCATGGGGCCCAGTACTTC. Translation gives CASSQDHGAQYF.

The genes are TRBV29-1 and TRBJ1-5; D call uncertain. The CDR3 loop spans 13 amino acids. Trimming stripped 6 bases from V and 5 bases from J, with 14 bases between. Germline V gene sequence: CDR1 SQVTM, CDR2 ANQGSEA. The CDR3 reads CSVQLSEYQPQHF. CDR3 nucleotide sequence: TGCAGCGTCCAACTCAGCGAATATCAGCCCCAGCATTTT.

The chain links TRBV2 to TRBJ1-6; maybe TRBD1 (5 bases). Between the trimmed V and J ends, which lost 6 bases and 6 bases, there was a span of 15 bases. Germline CDR1 and CDR2: SNHLY and FYNNEI. This CDR3 is built from 15 residues. DNA of the CDR3: TGTGCCAGCAGCCCTACCGGGACTTTTAATTCACCCCTCCACTTT. This gives the protein CASSPTGTFNSPLHF. The full variable domain, completed using reference TRBV2 and TRBJ1-6, is EPEVTQTPSHQVTQMGQEVILRCVPISNHLYFYWYRQILGQKVEFLVSFYNNEISEKSEIFDDQFSVERPDGSNFTLKIRSTKLEDSAMYFCASSPTGTFNSPLHFGNGTRLTVT.

The chain combines TRBV9 with TRBJ2-6, with D possibly matching TRBD1 (5 bases). Trimming cost V 3 bases and J 2 bases, with 15 bases left between them. Per the germline V gene, CDR1 is SGDLS and CDR2 is YYNGEE. The CDR3 is 17 amino acids. The CDR3 DNA is TGTGCCAGCAGCGCGACAGTAACGGATCCTGGGGCCAACGTCCTGACTTTC. Amino acid sequence: CASSATVTDPGANVLTF. The full variable domain, in which reference TRBV9 and TRBJ2-6 provide the parts outside the CDR3, is DSGVTQTPKHLITATGQRVTLRCSPRSGDLSVYWYQQSLDQGLQFLIQYYNGEERAKGNILERFSAQQFPDLHSELNLSSLELGDSALYFCASSATVTDPGANVLTFGAGSRLTVL.

The chain couples TRBV5-1 to TRBJ2-7, with 10 nucleotides matching TRBD2. The CDR3 is 15 amino acids. Trimming removed 0 bases from V and 1 base from J; junction bases left unmatched: 1. Germline lookup yields CDR1 SGHRS and CDR2 YFSETQ. In DNA, the CDR3 is TGCGCCAGCAGCTTGGGAGCGGGGGGGTCCTACGAGCAGTACTTC. As protein: CASSLGAGGSYEQYF.

This CDR3 is CASALAGDLNEQYF. The CDR3 DNA is TGTGCCAGCGCCCTCGCGGGAGATTTAAACGAGCAGTACTTC. The V and J genes are TRBV28 and TRBJ2-7; 7 bases align to TRBD2. The CDR3 extends over 14 amino acids. Germline V CDR1 and CDR2: MDHEN, SYDVKM. V was pared by 8 bases and J by 5 bases, with 12 bases of the junction left unmatched.

The chain links TRBV6-6 to TRBJ2-2; perhaps TRBD2 as D (6 bases). The ends were cut back, 2 bases at V and 5 bases at J, with 15 bases in the middle. CDR3 length: 16 residues. Germline V lookup: CDR1 MNHNY, CDR2 SVGAGI (reference sequence). The CDR3 DNA follows: TGTGCCAGCAGTTACGCATTTAGCGGATTGACCGGGGAGCTGTTTTTT. Amino acid sequence: CASSYAFSGLTGELFF.

This clone occurred a few times. The rearrangement uses TRBV27 and TRBJ2-3; perhaps D is TRBD1 or TRBD2 (5 bases each). Germline CDR1 MNHEY, CDR2 SMNVEV (reference sequence). Trimming pared 3 bases from V and 7 bases from J, leaving 11 bases between. This CDR3 comprises 13 residues. The CDR3 nucleotides are TGTGCCAGCAGTTTGGGACGGGACCATACGCAGTATTTT. Translation gives CASSLGRDHTQYF.

V gene TRBV5-4 combines with J gene TRBJ1-2; possible D gene TRBD1, 5 bases. Germline CDR1 and CDR2: SGHNT and YYREEE (reference sequence). Deletions cut 0 bases from V and 7 bases from J, with 10 bases between. This CDR3 is built from 13 residues. The DNA of the CDR3 is TGTGCCAGCAGCTTGGGGGAAGACAGTGGCTACACCTTC. Translated, it gives CASSLGEDSGYTF.

The chain joins TRBV7-2 to TRBJ1-5, with TRBD1 as a possible D gene (5 bases). V was pared by 6 bases and J by 7 bases, with 16 bases between. Germline CDR1 is SGHTA and CDR2 is FQGNSA. The CDR3 contains 14 residues. The CDR3 DNA reads TGTGCCAGCAGTTTTTCCAGGGTTAACCAGCCCCAGCATTTT. The encoded protein is CASSFSRVNQPQHF.

This chain joins TRBV29-1 and TRBJ2-7; D gene ambiguous. Germline-derived CDR1 and CDR2 are SQVTM and ANQGSEA. This CDR3 has 15 residues. Trimming cost V 0 bases and J 2 bases, with 14 bases left between them. The DNA for the CDR3 is TGCAGCGTTGAAGATGGGGAAAGGCCACCCTACGAGCAGTACTTC. Protein: CSVEDGERPPYEQYF.

The rearrangement uses TRBV25-1 and TRBJ1-2; D perhaps matches TRBD1 (5 bases). Germline CDR1 is MGHDK and CDR2 is SYGVNS. The CDR3 runs 14 residues. The V gene lost 6 bases and the J gene lost 4 bases, with 15 bases spanning the gap. The CDR3 coding sequence is TGTGCCAGCAGGGGGAGGGGCCTAACCTATGGCTACACCTTC. It encodes CASRGRGLTYGYTF.

CDR3 protein: CASSKGTSGTDTQYF. The CDR3 DNA reads TGCGCCAGCAGCAAAGGGACTAGCGGCACAGATACGCAGTATTTT. The V call is TRBV5-1, the J call TRBJ2-3; 10 bases are shared with TRBD2. CDR1 and CDR2 (germline): SGHRS, YFSETQ. The CDR3 totals 15 residues. V lost 4 bases to trimming and J lost 1 base; unmatched junction nucleotides: 3.

With regard to this clone: Other DNA sequences within the sample encode an identical CDR3. The chain has TRBV7-2 and TRBJ1-1; D gene unclear. The germline V gene encodes CDR1 SGHTA and CDR2 FQGNSA. The germline V and J ends were trimmed by 1 base and 5 bases, with 5 bases remaining between them. This CDR3 spans 12 amino acids. CDR3 loop: CASSLGLTEAFF. CDR3 nucleotide sequence: TGTGCCAGCAGCTTAGGACTTACTGAAGCTTTCTTT.

The chain uses TRBV19 and TRBJ1-5, with TRBD1 as a possible D gene (6 bases). Germline CDR1 LNHDA, CDR2 SQIVND (reference sequence). The CDR3 consists of 15 residues. V shed 5 bases and J shed 4 bases, with 15 bases lying between them. The DNA of the CDR3 is TGTGCCAGTAGTTCCCCTTACAGGGAGAATCAGCCCCAGCATTTT. This codes for CASSSPYRENQPQHF. Full variable domain (rest looked up from reference TRBV19 and TRBJ1-5): DGGITQSPKYLFRKEGQNVTLSCEQNLNHDAMYWYRQDPGQGLRLIYYSQIVNDFQKGDIAEGYSVSREKKESFPLTVTSAQKNPTAFYLCASSSPYRENQPQHFGDGTRLSIL.

The CDR3 protein is CASRDFQGSDEKLFF. CDR3 nucleotides: TGTGCCAGCAGGGACTTCCAGGGGTCTGATGAAAAACTGTTTTTT. V and J are TRBV28 and TRBJ1-4, with a possible D match to TRBD1 (6 bases). Germline V lookup: CDR1 MDHEN, CDR2 SYDVKM. Trimming stripped 6 bases from V and 6 bases from J, with 17 bases between. The CDR3 sequence is 15 residues long.

By share, this clone counts as medium-sized. This chain links TRBV28 with TRBJ2-7; D not certain. V was clipped by 3 bases and J by 0 bases, with 9 bases between them. The CDR3 totals 14 residues. Germline V gene lookup returns CDR1 MDHEN and CDR2 SYDVKM. CDR3 DNA: TGTGCCAGCAGTTTGCACCCCACCTCCTACGAGCAGTACTTC. Amino acid sequence: CASSLHPTSYEQYF.

In this sample, this clone turned up once. V is TRBV4-3 and J is TRBJ2-7; D unclear. Trimming stripped 0 bases from V and 2 bases from J, with 11 bases between. The germline V gene has CDR1 LGHNA and CDR2 YSLEER. The CDR3 covers 15 residues. CDR3 protein: CASSQDHVSAYEQYF. The CDR3 bases are TGCGCCAGCAGCCAAGATCATGTATCGGCCTACGAGCAGTACTTC.

This clone was counted between two and nine times. V is TRBV6-1 and J is TRBJ2-7; 8 nucleotides agree with TRBD1. V trimming: 3 bases; J trimming: 2 bases; junction bases outside the gene matches: 6. In germline, CDR1 is MNHNS, CDR2 SASEGT. The CDR3 consists of 15 residues. The CDR3 here is CASSEDRVFPYEQYF. The CDR3, as DNA: TGTGCCAGCAGTGAGGACAGGGTCTTCCCCTACGAGCAGTACTTC.

This clone was seen just once. V gene TRBV6-5 combines with J gene TRBJ1-2; TRBD1 is a possible D gene (6 bases). Germline V gene lookup returns CDR1 MNHEY and CDR2 SVGAGI. This CDR3 has 11 amino acids. The chain's CDR3 is CAGGAGYGYTF. The CDR3 DNA sequence: TGTGCGGGGGGGGCAGGCTATGGCTACACCTTC.

V is TRBV5-6 and J is TRBJ2-1; 9 bases line up with TRBD1. CDR1 and CDR2 (germline): SGHDT, YYEEEE. This CDR3 has 15 residues. Trimming removed 4 bases from V and 2 bases from J; junction bases left unmatched: 4. CDR3 DNA sequence: TGTGCCAGCAGCCTTGGGGACAGGGCCTACAATGAGCAGTTCTTC. Encoded protein: CASSLGDRAYNEQFF. Full variable domain (rest looked up from reference TRBV5-6 and TRBJ2-1): DAGVTQSPTHLIKTRGQQVTLRCSPKSGHDTVSWYQQALGQGPQFIFQYYEEEERQRGNFPDRFSGHQFPNYSSELNVNALLLGDSALYLCASSLGDRAYNEQFFGPGTRLTVL.

The genes are TRBV30 and TRBJ1-2, with 7 nucleotides matching TRBD1. The V gene's germline CDR1 is GTSNPN and CDR2 SVGIG (reference sequence). This CDR3 spans 14 amino acids. Trimming cost V 3 bases and J 3 bases; bases outside gene matches: 7. The CDR3 coding sequence is TGTGCCTGGAGCTGGGGACAGAGAGACTATGGCTACACCTTC. It encodes CAWSWGQRDYGYTF.

The chain carries TRBV4-1 and TRBJ2-5; D gene uncertain. The V gene's germline CDR1 is MGHRA and CDR2 YSYEKL. Trimming took 1 base from V and 2 from J, leaving 8 bases between them. CDR3 length equals 14 residues. The CDR3 sequence is CASSQGLTQETQYF. The DNA of the CDR3 is TGCGCCAGCAGCCAAGGGCTAACTCAAGAGACCCAGTACTTC.

The chain is built from TRBV2 and TRBJ1-5, with D unresolved. Per the germline V gene, CDR1 is SNHLY and CDR2 is FYNNEI. This CDR3 comprises 12 residues. V was cut by 3 bases and J by 5 bases, with 5 bases left in between. CDR3: CASSEDDQPQHF. The DNA of the CDR3 is TGTGCCAGCAGTGAGGATGATCAGCCCCAGCATTTT.

The chain uses TRBV9 and TRBJ2-2; 9 bases map to TRBD2. Germline V CDR1 and CDR2: SGDLS, YYNGEE. V lost 0 bases to trimming and J lost 5 bases; unmatched junction nucleotides: 8. This CDR3 region has 17 residues. In DNA, the CDR3 is TGTGCCAGCAGCGTAGTGCCTAGCGGGAAGGGGACCGGGGAGCTGTTTTTT. Its protein is CASSVVPSGKGTGELFF.

The chain is built from TRBV5-6 and TRBJ1-5; D is uncertain. V was trimmed by 0 bases and J by 4 bases, leaving 11 bases between them. This CDR3 has 15 amino acids. CDR1 SGHDT and CDR2 YYEEEE come from the germline V gene. The CDR3 region has the DNA TGTGCCAGCAGCTTGGCCGGGCAGACGAATCAGCCCCAGCATTTT. Encoded protein: CASSLAGQTNQPQHF.

The V and J genes are TRBV4-1 and TRBJ2-7, with 8 bases matching TRBD2. Germline values: CDR1 MGHRA, CDR2 YSYEKL. Trimming at V came to 0 bases and at J to 5 bases, leaving 6 bases not matched to a gene. This CDR3 region has 15 residues. This CDR3 reads CASSQEGSGGDEQYF. The CDR3, as DNA: TGCGCCAGCAGCCAAGAAGGGTCCGGGGGGGACGAGCAGTACTTC.

CDR3 sequence (DNA): TGTGCCAGCAGCTTAGCGGGACTAGCGCATGAGCAGTACTTC. It specifies CASSLAGLAHEQYF. The chain carries TRBV7-2 and TRBJ2-7, with 10 nucleotides matching TRBD2. With 0 bases clipped from V and 7 bases from J, the junction kept 3 bases outside the gene matches. Germline CDR1 reads SGHTA; CDR2 reads FQGNSA. The CDR3 totals 14 residues.